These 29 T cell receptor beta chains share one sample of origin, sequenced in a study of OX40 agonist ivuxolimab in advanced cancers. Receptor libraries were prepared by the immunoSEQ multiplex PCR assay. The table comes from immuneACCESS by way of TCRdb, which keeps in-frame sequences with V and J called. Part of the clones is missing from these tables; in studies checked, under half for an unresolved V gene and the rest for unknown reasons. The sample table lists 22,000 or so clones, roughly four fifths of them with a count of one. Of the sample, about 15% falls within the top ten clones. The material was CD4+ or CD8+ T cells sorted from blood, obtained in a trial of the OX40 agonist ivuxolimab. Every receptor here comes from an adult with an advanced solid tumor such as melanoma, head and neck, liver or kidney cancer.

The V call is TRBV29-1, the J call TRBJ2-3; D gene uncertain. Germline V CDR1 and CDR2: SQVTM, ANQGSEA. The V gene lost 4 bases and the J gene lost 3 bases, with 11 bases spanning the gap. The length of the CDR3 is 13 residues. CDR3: CSVVISGTDTQYF. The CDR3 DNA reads TGCAGCGTTGTGATATCCGGGACAGATACGCAGTATTTT.

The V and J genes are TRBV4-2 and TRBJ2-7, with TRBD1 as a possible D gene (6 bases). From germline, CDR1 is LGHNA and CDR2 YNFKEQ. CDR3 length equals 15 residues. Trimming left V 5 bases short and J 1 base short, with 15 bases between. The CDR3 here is CASSFFQGMSYEQYF. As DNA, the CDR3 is TGTGCCAGCAGCTTCTTCCAGGGGATGTCCTACGAGCAGTACTTC.

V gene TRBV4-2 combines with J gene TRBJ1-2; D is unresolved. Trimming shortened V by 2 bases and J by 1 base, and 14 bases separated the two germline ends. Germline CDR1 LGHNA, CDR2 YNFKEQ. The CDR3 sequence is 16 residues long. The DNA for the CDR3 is TGTGCCAGCAGCCAACGTTCTGGGTATGATAACTATGGCTACACCTTC. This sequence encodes CASSQRSGYDNYGYTF.

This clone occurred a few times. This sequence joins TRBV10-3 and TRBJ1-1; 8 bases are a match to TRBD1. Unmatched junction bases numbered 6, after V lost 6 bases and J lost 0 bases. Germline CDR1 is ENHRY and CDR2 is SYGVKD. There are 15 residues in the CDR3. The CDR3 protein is CAIRGTGPMNTEAFF. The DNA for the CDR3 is TGTGCCATCAGGGGGACAGGACCCATGAACACTGAAGCTTTCTTT.

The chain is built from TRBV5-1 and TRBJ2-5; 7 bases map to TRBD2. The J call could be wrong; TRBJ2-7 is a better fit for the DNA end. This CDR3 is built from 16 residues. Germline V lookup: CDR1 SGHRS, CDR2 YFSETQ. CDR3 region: CASSLALRTGGYEQYF. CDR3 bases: TGCGCCAGCAGCTTGGCCTTAAGAACGGGGGGCTACGAGCAGTACTTC.

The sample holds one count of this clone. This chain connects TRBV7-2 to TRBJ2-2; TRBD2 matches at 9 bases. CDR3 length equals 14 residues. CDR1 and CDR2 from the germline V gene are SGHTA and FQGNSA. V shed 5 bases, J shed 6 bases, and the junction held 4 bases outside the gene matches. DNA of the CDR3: TGTGCCAGCAGCCGCCTAGCGGGATCCGGGGAGCTGTTTTTT. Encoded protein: CASSRLAGSGELFF.

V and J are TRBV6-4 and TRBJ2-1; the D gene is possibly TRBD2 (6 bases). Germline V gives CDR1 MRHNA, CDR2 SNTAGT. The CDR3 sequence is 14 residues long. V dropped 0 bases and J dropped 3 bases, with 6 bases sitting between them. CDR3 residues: CASSDSTSYNEQFF. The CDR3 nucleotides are TGTGCCAGCAGTGACTCGACTAGCTACAATGAGCAGTTCTTC.

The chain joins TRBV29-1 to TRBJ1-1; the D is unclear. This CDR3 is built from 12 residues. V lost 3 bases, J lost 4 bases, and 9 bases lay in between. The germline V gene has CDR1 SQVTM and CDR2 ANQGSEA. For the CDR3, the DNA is TGCAGCGTTGAGTGGATCGGCACTGAAGCTTTCTTT. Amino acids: CSVEWIGTEAFF.

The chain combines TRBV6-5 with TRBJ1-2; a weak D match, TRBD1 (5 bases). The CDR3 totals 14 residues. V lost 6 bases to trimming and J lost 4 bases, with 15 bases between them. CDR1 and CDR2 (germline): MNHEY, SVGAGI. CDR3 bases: TGTGCCAGCAGACTTCAGGGAAAAAGCTATGGCTACACCTTC. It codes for CASRLQGKSYGYTF.

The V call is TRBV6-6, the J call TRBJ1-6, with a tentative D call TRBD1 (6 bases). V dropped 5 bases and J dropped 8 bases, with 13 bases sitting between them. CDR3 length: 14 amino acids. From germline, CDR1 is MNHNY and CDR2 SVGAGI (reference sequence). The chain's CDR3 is CASSDRDNYSPLHF. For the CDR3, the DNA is TGTGCCAGCAGTGACCGGGACAACTATTCACCCCTCCACTTT.

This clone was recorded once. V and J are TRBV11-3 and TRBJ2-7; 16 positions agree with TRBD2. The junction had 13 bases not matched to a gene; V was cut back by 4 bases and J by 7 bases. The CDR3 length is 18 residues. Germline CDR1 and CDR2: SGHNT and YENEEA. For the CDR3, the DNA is TGTGCCAGCAGCTCTGGGACTAGCGGGAGGGGCCCCCCTCGGGAGCAGTACTTC. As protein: CASSSGTSGRGPPREQYF.

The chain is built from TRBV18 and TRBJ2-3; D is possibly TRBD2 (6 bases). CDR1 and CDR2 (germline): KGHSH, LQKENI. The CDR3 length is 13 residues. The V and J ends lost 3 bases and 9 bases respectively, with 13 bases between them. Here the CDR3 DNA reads TGTGCCAGCTCACCCTCTTGGGGGGTAACGCAGTATTTT. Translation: CASSPSWGVTQYF.

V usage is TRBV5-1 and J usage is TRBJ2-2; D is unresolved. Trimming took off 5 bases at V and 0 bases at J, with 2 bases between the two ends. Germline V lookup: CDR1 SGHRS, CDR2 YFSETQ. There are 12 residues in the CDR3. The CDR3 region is CASSPNTGELFF. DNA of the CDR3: TGCGCCAGCAGTCCGAACACCGGGGAGCTGTTTTTT.

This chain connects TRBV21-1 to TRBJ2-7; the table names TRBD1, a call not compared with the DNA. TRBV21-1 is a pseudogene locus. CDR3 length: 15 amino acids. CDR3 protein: CASSKVSGQGYEQYF. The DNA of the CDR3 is TGTGCCAGCAGCAAAGTGTCAGGACAGGGGTACGAGCAGTACTTC.

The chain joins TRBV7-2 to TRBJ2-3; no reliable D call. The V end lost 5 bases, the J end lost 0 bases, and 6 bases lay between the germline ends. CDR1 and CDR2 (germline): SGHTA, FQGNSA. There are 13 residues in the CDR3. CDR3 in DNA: TGTGCCAGCAGCCGACTGAGCACAGATACGCAGTATTTT. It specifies CASSRLSTDTQYF.

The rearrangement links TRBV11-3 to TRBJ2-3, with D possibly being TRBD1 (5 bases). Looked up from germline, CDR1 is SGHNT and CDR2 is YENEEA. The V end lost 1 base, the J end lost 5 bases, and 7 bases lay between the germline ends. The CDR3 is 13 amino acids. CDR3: CASSLAREDTQYF. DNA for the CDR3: TGTGCCAGCAGCTTAGCCAGGGAAGATACGCAGTATTTT.

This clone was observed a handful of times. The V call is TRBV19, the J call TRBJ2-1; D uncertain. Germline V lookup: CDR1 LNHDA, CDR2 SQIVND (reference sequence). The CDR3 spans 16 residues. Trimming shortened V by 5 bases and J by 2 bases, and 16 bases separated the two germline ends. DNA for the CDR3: TGTGCCAGTAGTGTCAGAGCAGGTAATCCCTACAATGAGCAGTTCTTC. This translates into CASSVRAGNPYNEQFF.

This chain's CDR3 is CASSQSMIGQRFGKLFF. The CDR3 region has the DNA TGTGCCAGCTCACAAAGCATGATTGGACAACGGTTTGGAAAACTGTTTTTT. The chain uses TRBV18 and TRBJ1-4; possible D gene TRBD1, 5 bases. The CDR3 consists of 17 residues. Germline CDR1 reads KGHSH; CDR2 reads LQKENI. Trimming left V 4 bases short and J 10 bases short, with 25 bases between.

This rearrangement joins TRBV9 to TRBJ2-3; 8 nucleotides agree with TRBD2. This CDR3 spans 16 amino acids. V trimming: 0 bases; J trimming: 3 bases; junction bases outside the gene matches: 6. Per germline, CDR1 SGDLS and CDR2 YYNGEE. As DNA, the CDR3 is TGTGCCAGCAGCGTAGAAGGGACTAGTGGGACAGATACGCAGTATTTT. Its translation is CASSVEGTSGTDTQYF.

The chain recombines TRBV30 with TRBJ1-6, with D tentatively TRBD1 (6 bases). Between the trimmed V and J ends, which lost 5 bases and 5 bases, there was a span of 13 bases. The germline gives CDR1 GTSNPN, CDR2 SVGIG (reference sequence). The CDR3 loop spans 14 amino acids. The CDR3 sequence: CAWVGASNNSPLHF. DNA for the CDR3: TGTGCCTGGGTGGGGGCCTCTAATAATTCACCCCTCCACTTT.

The CDR3 loop reads CASSPLRYNEQFF. CDR3 coding DNA: TGTGCCAGCTCCCCTCTGAGGTACAATGAGCAGTTCTTC. V is TRBV18 and J is TRBJ2-1; no firm D call. The germline V gene has CDR1 KGHSH and CDR2 LQKENI. V lost 6 bases to trimming and J lost 4 bases, with 10 bases between them. CDR3 length: 13 residues. The entire variable domain, with the rest obtained from reference TRBV18 and TRBJ2-1, is as follows: NAGVMQNPRHLVRRRGQEARLRCSPMKGHSHVYWYRQLPEEGLKFMVYLQKENIIDESGMPKERFSAEFPKEGPSILRIQQVVRGDSAAYFCASSPLRYNEQFFGPGTRLTVL.

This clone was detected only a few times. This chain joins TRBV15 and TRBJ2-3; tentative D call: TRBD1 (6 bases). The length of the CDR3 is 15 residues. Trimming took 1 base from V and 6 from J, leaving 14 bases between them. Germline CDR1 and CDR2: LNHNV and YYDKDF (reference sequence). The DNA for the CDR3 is TGTGCCACCAGCAGAGGAGGCCAGGGGATGGATACGCAGTATTTT. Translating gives CATSRGGQGMDTQYF.

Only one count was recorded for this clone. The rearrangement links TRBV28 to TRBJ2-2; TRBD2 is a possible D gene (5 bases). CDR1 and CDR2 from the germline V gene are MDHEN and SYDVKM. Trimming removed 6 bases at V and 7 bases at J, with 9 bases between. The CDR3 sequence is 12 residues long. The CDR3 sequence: CASSPAVGELFF. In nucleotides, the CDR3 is TGTGCCAGCAGCCCAGCGGTCGGGGAGCTGTTTTTT.

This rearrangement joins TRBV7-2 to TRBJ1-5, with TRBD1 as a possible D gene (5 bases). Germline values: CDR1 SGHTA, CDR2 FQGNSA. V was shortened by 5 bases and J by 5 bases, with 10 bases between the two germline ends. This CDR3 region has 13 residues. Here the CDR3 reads CASSLQGYQPQHF. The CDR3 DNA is TGTGCCAGCAGCCTGCAGGGTTATCAGCCCCAGCATTTT.

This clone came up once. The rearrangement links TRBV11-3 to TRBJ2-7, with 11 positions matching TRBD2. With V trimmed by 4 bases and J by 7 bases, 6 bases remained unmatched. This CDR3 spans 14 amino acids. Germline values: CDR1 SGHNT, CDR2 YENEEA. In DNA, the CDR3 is TGTGCCAGCAGCTCACTAGCGGGAGCGGGGGAGCAGTACTTC. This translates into CASSSLAGAGEQYF.

The CDR3 DNA reads TGTGCCAGTAGAGAACTAGCGGGAGCGTACAATGAGCAGTTCTTC. Its protein is CASRELAGAYNEQFF. The genes are TRBV19 and TRBJ2-1, with 11 bases that match TRBD2. The CDR3 runs to 15 residues. Germline V lookup: CDR1 LNHDA, CDR2 SQIVND (reference sequence). V dropped 6 bases and J dropped 4; count of bases not matched to a gene: 5.

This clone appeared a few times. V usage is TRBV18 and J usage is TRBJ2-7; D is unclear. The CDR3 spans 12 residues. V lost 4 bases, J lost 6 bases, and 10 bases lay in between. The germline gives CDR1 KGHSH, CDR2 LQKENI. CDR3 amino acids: CASSLPGSEQYF. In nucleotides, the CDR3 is TGTGCCAGCTCACTTCCGGGTAGCGAGCAGTACTTC.

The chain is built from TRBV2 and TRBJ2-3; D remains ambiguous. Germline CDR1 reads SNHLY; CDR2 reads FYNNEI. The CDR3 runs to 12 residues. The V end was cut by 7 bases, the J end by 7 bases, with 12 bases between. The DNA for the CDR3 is TGTGCCAGCATGGTCCTCAGATATACGCAGTATTTT. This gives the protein CASMVLRYTQYF.

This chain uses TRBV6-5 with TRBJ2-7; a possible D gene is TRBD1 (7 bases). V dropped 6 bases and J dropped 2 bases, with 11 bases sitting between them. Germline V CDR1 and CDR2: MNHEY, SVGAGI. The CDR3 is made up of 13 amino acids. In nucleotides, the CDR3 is TGTGCCAGCAGGGCGGGGACAGCCTACGAGCAGTACTTC. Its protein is CASRAGTAYEQYF.